Listed here are 32 T cell receptor beta chains from one sample, sequenced in a study of T cell responses to AZD1222 COVID-19 vaccine. Sequenced by immunoSEQ multiplex PCR; TCRdb stores in-frame clones only, minus some. Among fewer than 150,000 clones listed, about 88% were seen once. The sequencing here drew on peripheral blood, taken 28 days after the second AZD1222 dose. These TCRs come from an adult who received the AZD1222 COVID-19 vaccine.

This clone was seen a single time. The V and J genes are TRBV6-5 and TRBJ2-1; the D gene is possibly TRBD2 (6 bases). The V and J ends lost 8 bases and 9 bases respectively, with 20 bases between them. Germline V gene sequence: CDR1 MNHEY, CDR2 SVGAGI. The CDR3 is made up of 14 amino acids. CDR3 nucleotides: TGTGCCAGCTCCTCAGGTGGGGGGAAGGGTGAGCAGTTCTTC. It is translated as CASSSGGGKGEQFF.

The CDR3, as DNA: TGTGCTAGTGGGGCCGGGACCGACTCCTCCGCCATATATTTT. Amino acid sequence: CASGAGTDSSAIYF. The J gene is TRBJ1-3, the V gene TRBV12-5; D may be TRBD1 (5 bases). The CDR3 covers 14 residues. Trimming removed 6 bases from V and 11 bases from J, with 20 bases in between. Germline V gene sequence: CDR1 LGHNT, CDR2 FRNRAP.

This sequence joins TRBV3-1 (or the pseudogene TRBV3-2) and TRBJ2-3; D not resolved. This CDR3 is built from 12 residues. Germline V gene sequence: CDR1 LGHDT, CDR2 YNNKEL (reference sequence). V lost 5 bases and J lost 4, with 7 bases in between. This chain's CDR3 is CASSFSSDTQYF. The CDR3 coding sequence is TGTGCCAGCAGCTTTTCCTCAGATACGCAGTATTTT.

V gene TRBV19 combines with J gene TRBJ2-6; maybe TRBD1 (6 bases). The CDR3 is 14 residues long. Germline V CDR1 and CDR2: LNHDA, SQIVND (reference sequence). V was cut by 10 bases and J by 4 bases, with 14 bases left in between. The CDR3, as DNA: TGTGCCACTCGACAGGCTGCGGGGGCCAACGTCCTGACTTTC. It is translated as CATRQAAGANVLTF.

The J gene is TRBJ1-5, the V gene TRBV27, with D unresolved. This CDR3 region has 10 residues. V lost 4 bases, J lost 5 bases, and 0 bases lay in between. The V gene's germline CDR1 is MNHEY and CDR2 SMNVEV (reference sequence). For the CDR3, the DNA is TGTGCCAGCAGTTATCAGCCCCAGCATTTT. Residues: CASSYQPQHF.

The chain joins TRBV2 to TRBJ1-2; D unclear. The CDR3 extends over 15 amino acids. V gave up 5 bases and J gave up 2 bases, with 15 bases separating them. In germline, CDR1 is SNHLY, CDR2 FYNNEI. CDR3 in amino acids: CASSRSSLGNYGYTF. CDR3 sequence (DNA): TGTGCCAGCAGTCGAAGTTCCCTGGGGAACTATGGCTACACCTTC.

CDR3 in DNA: TGTGCCAGCAGCCAATCCCTGCAGAGCCCTGCAGGGGAGCAGTACTTC. Its protein is CASSQSLQSPAGEQYF. The chain carries TRBV4-2 and TRBJ2-7, with D possibly matching TRBD1 (5 bases). Germline values: CDR1 LGHNA, CDR2 YNFKEQ. The ends were cut back, 2 bases at V and 7 bases at J, with 21 bases in the middle. The CDR3 length is 16 residues.

The genes are TRBV19 and TRBJ1-5, with a tentative D call TRBD1 (6 bases). Germline V gives CDR1 LNHDA, CDR2 SQIVND (reference sequence). Trimming took 6 bases from V and 5 from J, leaving 14 bases between them. CDR3 length: 14 residues. The CDR3 coding sequence is TGTGCCAGTAGCTTTACCGGGGGCCATCAGCCCCAGCATTTT. As protein: CASSFTGGHQPQHF.

This sequence joins TRBV12-5 and TRBJ1-5; 10 bases match TRBD1. This CDR3 region has 12 residues. Germline lookup yields CDR1 LGHNT and CDR2 FRNRAP. With 4 bases clipped from V and 12 bases from J, the junction kept 3 bases outside the gene matches. CDR3 coding DNA: TGTGCTAGTGGTTCCGGGACAGGGGTCCAGCATTTT. It is translated as CASGSGTGVQHF.

The chain couples TRBV11-1 to TRBJ1-5; the D is unclear. Trimming cost V 1 base and J 5 bases, with 6 bases left between them. Germline V gene lookup returns CDR1 SGHAT and CDR2 FQDESV (reference sequence). The CDR3 covers 13 residues. CDR3 bases: TGTGCCAGCAGCTTAGAGGATGATCAGCCCCAGCATTTT. Amino acid sequence: CASSLEDDQPQHF.

This chain links TRBV7-3 with TRBJ2-1; 11 nucleotides line up with TRBD2. Germline V gene data show CDR1 as SGHTA and CDR2 as FQGTGA. This CDR3 spans 15 amino acids. With V trimmed by 5 bases and J by 9 bases, 9 bases remained unmatched. CDR3 loop: CASSLTSGSMGEQFF. CDR3 bases: TGTGCCAGCAGCCTTACTAGCGGGAGTATGGGTGAGCAGTTCTTC.

The rearrangement links TRBV4-1 to TRBJ2-7; unclear D gene. CDR3 size: 16 residues. The germline gives CDR1 MGHRA, CDR2 YSYEKL. V shed 0 bases and J shed 1 base, with 13 bases lying between them. CDR3 sequence (DNA): TGCGCCAGCAGCCAAGAATTTCCAGGTGGATCCTACGAGCAGTACTTC. Its translation is CASSQEFPGGSYEQYF.

This rearrangement joins TRBV11-2 to TRBJ2-7, with a possible D match to TRBD2 (5 bases). Trimming stripped 2 bases from V and 4 bases from J, with 9 bases between. The CDR3 totals 13 residues. The V gene's germline CDR1 is SGHAT and CDR2 FQNNGV. CDR3 residues: CASSLSGRYEQYF. Written as DNA, the CDR3 is TGTGCCAGCAGCTTAAGCGGAAGATACGAGCAGTACTTC.

This chain connects TRBV9 to TRBJ1-2, with 8 bases aligning to TRBD1. The CDR3 has 14 residues. CDR1 is SGDLS and CDR2 is YYNGEE in the germline V gene. With 4 bases clipped from V and 4 bases from J, the junction kept 6 bases outside the gene matches. The CDR3 spells CASSLQGAGYGYTF. The DNA for the CDR3 is TGTGCCAGCAGCCTCCAGGGGGCCGGCTATGGCTACACCTTC.

The J gene is TRBJ1-6, the V gene TRBV3-1 (or the pseudogene TRBV3-2); D not resolved. V was clipped by 0 bases and J by 0 bases, with 15 bases between them. Germline CDR1 reads LGHDT; CDR2 reads YNNKEL (reference sequence). The CDR3 loop spans 19 amino acids. CDR3 sequence reads: CASSQDLGRAYSYNSPLHF. DNA of the CDR3: TGTGCCAGCAGCCAAGATCTGGGTAGGGCTTACTCCTATAATTCACCCCTCCACTTT.

The J gene is TRBJ2-7, the V gene TRBV28; D might be TRBD1 (5 bases). The CDR3 sequence is 14 residues long. Germline assignment: CDR1 MDHEN and CDR2 SYDVKM. V was trimmed by 4 bases and J by 3 bases, leaving 13 bases between them. CDR3 region: CASSSQGGHYEQYF. In nucleotides, the CDR3 is TGTGCCAGCAGTTCGCAGGGTGGGCACTACGAGCAGTACTTC.

The chain joins TRBV5-1 to TRBJ2-7; 9 bases agree with TRBD2. The germline V gene encodes CDR1 SGHRS and CDR2 YFSETQ. This CDR3 spans 17 amino acids. V shed 4 bases and J 3 bases; nucleotides not matched to a gene: 14. As DNA, the CDR3 is TGCGCCAGCAGCACGGGGACTAGCACAGACCGGGGCTACGAGCAGTACTTC. The encoded protein is CASSTGTSTDRGYEQYF.

This chain joins TRBV7-3 and TRBJ1-6; D gene unclear. V lost 2 bases and J 2 bases, leaving 4 bases between the germline ends. CDR1 SGHTA and CDR2 FQGTGA come from the germline V gene. This CDR3 has 14 amino acids. The CDR3 DNA follows: TGTGCCAGCAGCTTATTGGCCTATAATTCACCCCTCCACTTT. As protein: CASSLLAYNSPLHF.

This chain joins TRBV18 and TRBJ1-4; 9 nucleotides agree with TRBD1. CDR1 is KGHSH and CDR2 is LQKENI in the germline V gene. The CDR3 has 17 residues. The J segment lost 6 bases and the V segment lost 6 bases, leaving 14 bases of the junction unmatched. The CDR3 DNA reads as TGTGCCAGCTCGCTAGGGCCGAACAGGGGGCTTGATGAAAAACTGTTTTTT. Amino acids: CASSLGPNRGLDEKLFF.

The chain links TRBV29-1 to TRBJ1-1; 9 positions agree with TRBD1. The germline CDR1 and CDR2 sequences are SQVTM and ANQGSEA. The CDR3 consists of 13 residues. With 4 bases clipped from V and 3 bases from J, the junction kept 3 bases outside the gene matches. The CDR3 region has the DNA TGCAGCGTTGTTCGGACAGGGGACACTGAAGCTTTCTTT. Amino acid sequence: CSVVRTGDTEAFF.

The V call is TRBV27, the J call TRBJ1-1, with D perhaps matching TRBD1 (6 bases). This CDR3 has 13 amino acids. The V gene lost 6 bases and the J gene lost 6 bases, with 14 bases spanning the gap. CDR1 and CDR2 from the germline V gene are MNHEY and SMNVEV (reference sequence). The CDR3 coding sequence is TGTGCCAGCAGCCGGGACAATCTGTCTGAAGCTTTCTTT. Amino acids: CASSRDNLSEAFF.

The J gene is TRBJ2-2, the V gene TRBV12-3 or TRBV12-4; no clear D gene. The CDR3 spans 13 residues. V was clipped by 6 bases and J by 2 bases, with 7 bases between them. The CDR3 region is CASRAGNTGELFF. The CDR3 DNA reads as TGTGCCAGCAGGGCAGGTAACACCGGGGAGCTGTTTTTT.

The J gene is TRBJ2-4, the V gene TRBV9; the D gene is possibly TRBD1 (5 bases). The CDR3 is 19 residues long. Per germline, CDR1 SGDLS and CDR2 YYNGEE. V was shortened by 0 bases and J by 0 bases, with 19 bases between the two germline ends. In DNA form, the CDR3 reads TGTGCCAGCAGCGTAGGCGAAAGAAGACAGTCACTAGCCAAAAACATTCAGTACTTC. Translated: CASSVGERRQSLAKNIQYF.

As for this clone: This sample includes further DNA sequences coding for the same CDR3. The chain carries TRBV6-5 and TRBJ2-7; 10 positions match TRBD1. V lost 0 bases and J lost 4; bases outside the gene matches: 0. Germline CDR1 reads MNHEY; CDR2 reads SVGAGI. The CDR3 runs 14 residues. For the CDR3, the DNA is TGTGCCAGCAGTTACTCGGGACAGGGGTACGAGCAGTACTTC. This sequence encodes CASSYSGQGYEQYF.

The rearrangement links TRBV28 to TRBJ2-5; D is uncertain. V lost 3 bases and J lost 5, with 10 bases in between. The CDR3 covers 13 residues. CDR1 is MDHEN and CDR2 is SYDVKM in the germline V gene. This CDR3 reads CASSFSDRETQYF. The CDR3 DNA sequence: TGTGCCAGCAGTTTCAGCGATCGGGAGACCCAGTACTTC.

The chain uses TRBV6-1 and TRBJ2-7; TRBD2 aligns across 10 bases. V shed 3 bases, J shed 5 bases, and the junction held 10 bases outside the gene matches. Germline CDR1 and CDR2: MNHNS and SASEGT. The CDR3 totals 16 residues. CDR3 nucleotides: TGTGCCAGCAGTGACTTCTTAGCGGGAGGTGCCCACGAGCAGTACTTC. Protein sequence: CASSDFLAGGAHEQYF.

The chain employs TRBV28 and TRBJ1-4; no clear D. This CDR3 is built from 16 residues. The V end lost 2 bases, the J end lost 6 bases, and 16 bases lay between the germline ends. CDR1 MDHEN and CDR2 SYDVKM come from the germline V gene. DNA for the CDR3: TGTGCCAGCAGTTTAGGTACGGCTGCCGACTATGAAAAACTGTTTTTT. This translates into CASSLGTAADYEKLFF.

The chain is built from TRBV6-5 and TRBJ1-1; TRBD1 might be the D (5 bases). V was cut by 6 bases and J by 2 bases, with 10 bases left in between. The germline V gene encodes CDR1 MNHEY and CDR2 SVGAGI. The CDR3 length is 13 residues. The CDR3 loop reads CASSRAANTEAFF. CDR3 DNA sequence: TGTGCCAGCAGCAGGGCCGCCAACACTGAAGCTTTCTTT.

As for this clone: The sample holds other DNA sequences that translate to the same CDR3. This chain links TRBV3-1 (or the pseudogene TRBV3-2) with TRBJ2-5; 7 bases align to TRBD2. The CDR3 has 13 residues. Germline V CDR1 and CDR2: LGHDT, YNNKEL (reference sequence). The junction had 3 bases not matched to a gene; V was cut back by 3 bases and J by 5 bases. DNA for the CDR3: TGTGCCAGCAGCCAGGGGGGGGAGGAGACCCAGTACTTC. The encoded protein is CASSQGGEETQYF.

CDR3 in amino acids: CASSSLTDRAASPLHF. The CDR3 nucleotides are TGTGCCAGCAGCTCCCTTACCGACAGGGCGGCTTCACCCCTCCACTTT. This chain connects TRBV7-2 to TRBJ1-6; 7 bases agree with TRBD1. The CDR3 runs to 16 residues. V gave up 4 bases and J gave up 9 bases; unmatched junction bases: 12. Germline CDR1 reads SGHTA; CDR2 reads FQGNSA.

Only one count was recorded for this clone. The V and J genes are TRBV28 and TRBJ2-3; 7 bases align to TRBD2. Germline V gene data show CDR1 as MDHEN and CDR2 as SYDVKM. CDR3 length: 15 amino acids. The junction had 9 bases not matched to a gene; V was cut back by 7 bases and J by 2 bases. CDR3 residues: CASTSGGGDTDTQYF. DNA for the CDR3: TGTGCCAGCACCTCGGGGGGAGGGGACACAGATACGCAGTATTTT.

A remark on this clone: The sample holds other DNA sequences that translate to the same CDR3. This sequence joins TRBV6-4 and TRBJ2-1; D uncertain. V shed 2 bases and J shed 4 bases, with 9 bases lying between them. CDR1 MRHNA and CDR2 SNTAGT come from the germline V gene. The CDR3 loop spans 14 amino acids. CDR3 DNA: TGTGCCAGCAGTGACGGTAATAAATACAATGAGCAGTTCTTC. Amino acids: CASSDGNKYNEQFF.